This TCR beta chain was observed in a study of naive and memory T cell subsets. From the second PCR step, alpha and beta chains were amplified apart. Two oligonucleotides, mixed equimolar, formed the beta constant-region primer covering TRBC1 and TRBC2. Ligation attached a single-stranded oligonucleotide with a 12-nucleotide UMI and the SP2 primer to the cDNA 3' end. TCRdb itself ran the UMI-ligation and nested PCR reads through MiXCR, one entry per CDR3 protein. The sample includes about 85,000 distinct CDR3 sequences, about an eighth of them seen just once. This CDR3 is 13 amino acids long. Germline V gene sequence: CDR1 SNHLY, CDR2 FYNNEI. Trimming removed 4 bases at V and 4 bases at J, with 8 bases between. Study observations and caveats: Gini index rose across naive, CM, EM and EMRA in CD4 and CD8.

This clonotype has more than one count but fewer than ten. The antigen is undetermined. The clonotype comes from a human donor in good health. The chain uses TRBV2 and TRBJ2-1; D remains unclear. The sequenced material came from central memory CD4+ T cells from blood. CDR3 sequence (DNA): TGTGCCAGCAGTGTGGAAGGGTACAATGAGCAGTTCTTC. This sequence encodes CASSVEGYNEQFF.